The clone carrying this T cell receptor beta chain was seen a single time. The data belong to a study of shared clonotypes between healthy human individuals. Per germline, CDR1 MDHEN and CDR2 SYDVKM. V lost 5 bases, J lost 5 bases, and 7 bases stayed unmatched. This CDR3 comprises 15 residues. This table comes from immunoSEQ multiplex PCR, and its TCRdb copy is limited to in-frame clones, with some not included. In the table there are over 700,000 clones, approximately 77% of which are singletons. The receptor comes from a woman younger than 45 in good health. Sequencing used memory CD4+ T cells sorted from blood. Subset of the sample: CD45RA-negative fraction. The chain carries TRBV28 and TRBJ1-4; 8 nucleotides align to TRBD1. The CDR3 is CASSPTRQGNEKLFF. CDR3 nucleotides: TGTGCCAGCAGTCCCACACGACAGGGGAATGAAAAACTGTTTTTT.